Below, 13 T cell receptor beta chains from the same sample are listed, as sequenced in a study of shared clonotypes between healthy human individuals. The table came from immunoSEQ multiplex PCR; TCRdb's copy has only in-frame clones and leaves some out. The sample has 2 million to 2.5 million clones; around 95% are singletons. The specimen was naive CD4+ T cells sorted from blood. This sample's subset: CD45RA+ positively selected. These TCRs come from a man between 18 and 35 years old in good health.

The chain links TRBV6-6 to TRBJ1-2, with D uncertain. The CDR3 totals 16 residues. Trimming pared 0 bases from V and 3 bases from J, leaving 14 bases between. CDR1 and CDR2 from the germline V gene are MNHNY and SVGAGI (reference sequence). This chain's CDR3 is CASSYSTSGRDYGYTF. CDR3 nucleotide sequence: TGTGCCAGCAGTTACTCGACGTCGGGGAGGGACTATGGCTACACCTTC.

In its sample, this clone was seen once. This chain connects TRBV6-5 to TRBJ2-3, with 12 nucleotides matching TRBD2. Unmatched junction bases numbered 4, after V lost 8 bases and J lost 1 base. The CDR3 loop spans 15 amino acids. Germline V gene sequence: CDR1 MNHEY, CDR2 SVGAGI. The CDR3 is CASRTSGTGTDTQYF. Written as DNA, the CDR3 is TGTGCCAGCCGGACTAGCGGGACCGGCACAGATACGCAGTATTTT.

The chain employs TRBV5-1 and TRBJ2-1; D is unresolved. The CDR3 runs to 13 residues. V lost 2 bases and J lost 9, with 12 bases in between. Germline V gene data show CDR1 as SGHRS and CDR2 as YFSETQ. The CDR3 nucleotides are TGCGCCAGCAGCTTCTACGGTAACAGTGAGCAGTTCTTC. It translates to CASSFYGNSEQFF.

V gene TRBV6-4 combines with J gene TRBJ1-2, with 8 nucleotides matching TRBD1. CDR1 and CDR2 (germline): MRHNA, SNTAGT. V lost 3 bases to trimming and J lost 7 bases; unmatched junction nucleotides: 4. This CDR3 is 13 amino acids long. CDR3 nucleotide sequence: TGTGCCAGCAGTGATCAGGGGGCAAGTGGCTACACCTTC. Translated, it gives CASSDQGASGYTF.

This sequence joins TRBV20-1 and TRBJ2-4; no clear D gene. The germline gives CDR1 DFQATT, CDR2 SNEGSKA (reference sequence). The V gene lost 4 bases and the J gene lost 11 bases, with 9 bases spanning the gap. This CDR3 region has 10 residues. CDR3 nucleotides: TGCAGTGCTATCCAGGCCCTTCAGTACTTC. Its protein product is CSAIQALQYF.

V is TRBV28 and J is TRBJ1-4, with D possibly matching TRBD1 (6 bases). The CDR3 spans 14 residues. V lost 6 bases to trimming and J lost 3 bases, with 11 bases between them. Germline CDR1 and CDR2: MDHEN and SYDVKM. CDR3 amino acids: CASSGQLSNEKLFF. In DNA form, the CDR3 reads TGTGCCAGCAGCGGACAGCTATCTAATGAAAAACTGTTTTTT.

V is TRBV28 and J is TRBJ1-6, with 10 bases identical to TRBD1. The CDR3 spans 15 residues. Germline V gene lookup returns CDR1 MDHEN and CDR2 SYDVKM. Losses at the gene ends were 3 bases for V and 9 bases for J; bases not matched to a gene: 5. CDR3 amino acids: CASSFRDRGGSPLHF. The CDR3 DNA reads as TGTGCCAGCAGTTTTCGGGACAGGGGAGGTTCACCCCTCCACTTT.

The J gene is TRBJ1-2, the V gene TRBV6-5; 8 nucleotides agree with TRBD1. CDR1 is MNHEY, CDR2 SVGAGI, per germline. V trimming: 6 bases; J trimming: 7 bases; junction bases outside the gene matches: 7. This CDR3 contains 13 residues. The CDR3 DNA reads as TGTGCCAGCAGAATTGGACAGGGCGGTGGCTACACCTTC. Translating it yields CASRIGQGGGYTF.

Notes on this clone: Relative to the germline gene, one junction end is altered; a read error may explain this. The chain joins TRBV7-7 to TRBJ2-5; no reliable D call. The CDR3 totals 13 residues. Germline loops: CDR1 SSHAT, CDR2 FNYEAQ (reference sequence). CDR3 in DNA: TGTGCTAGCAGCTTAATAGGGCCCGAGACCCAGTACTTC. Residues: CASSLIGPETQYF.

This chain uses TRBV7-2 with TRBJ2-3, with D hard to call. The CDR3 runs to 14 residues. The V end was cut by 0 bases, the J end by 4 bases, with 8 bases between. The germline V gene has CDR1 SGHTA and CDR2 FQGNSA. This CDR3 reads CASSLAAKADTQYF. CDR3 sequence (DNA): TGTGCCAGCAGCTTAGCGGCAAAAGCAGATACGCAGTATTTT.

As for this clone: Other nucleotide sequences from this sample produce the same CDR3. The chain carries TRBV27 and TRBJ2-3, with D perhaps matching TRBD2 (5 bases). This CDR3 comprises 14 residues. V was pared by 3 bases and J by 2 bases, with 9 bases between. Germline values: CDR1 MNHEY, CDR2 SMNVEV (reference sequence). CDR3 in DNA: TGTGCCAGCAGTTTCGAGCGGTCCACAGATACGCAGTATTTT. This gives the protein CASSFERSTDTQYF.

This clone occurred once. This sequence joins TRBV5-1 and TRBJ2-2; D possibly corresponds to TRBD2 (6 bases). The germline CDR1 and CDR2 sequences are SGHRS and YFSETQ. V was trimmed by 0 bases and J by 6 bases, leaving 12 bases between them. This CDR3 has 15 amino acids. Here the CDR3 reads CASSLDTSKSGELFF. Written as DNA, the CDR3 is TGCGCCAGCAGCTTGGATACTAGCAAGTCCGGGGAGCTGTTTTTT.

The CDR3 coding sequence is TGTGCCAGCAGCTTAGACCTTAACATTGGCCCCTACGAGCAGTACTTC. Residues: CASSLDLNIGPYEQYF. V and J are TRBV21-1 and TRBJ2-7. TRBV21-1 is noted as a pseudogene. The CDR3 runs 16 residues.